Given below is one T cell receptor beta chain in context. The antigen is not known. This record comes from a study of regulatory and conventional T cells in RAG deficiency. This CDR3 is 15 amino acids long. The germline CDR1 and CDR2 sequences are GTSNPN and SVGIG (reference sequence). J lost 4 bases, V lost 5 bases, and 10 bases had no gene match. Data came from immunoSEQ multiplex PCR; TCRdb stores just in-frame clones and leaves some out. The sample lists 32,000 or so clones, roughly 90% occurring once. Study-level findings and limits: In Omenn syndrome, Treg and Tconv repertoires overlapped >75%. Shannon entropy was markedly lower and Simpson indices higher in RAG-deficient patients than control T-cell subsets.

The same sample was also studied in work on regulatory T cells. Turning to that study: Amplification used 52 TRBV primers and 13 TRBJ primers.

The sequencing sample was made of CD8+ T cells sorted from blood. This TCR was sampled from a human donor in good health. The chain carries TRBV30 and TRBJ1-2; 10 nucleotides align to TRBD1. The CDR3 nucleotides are TGTGCCTGGCGCCGGGACAGGGGTGTTAGCTATGGCTACACCTTC. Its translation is CAWRRDRGVSYGYTF.